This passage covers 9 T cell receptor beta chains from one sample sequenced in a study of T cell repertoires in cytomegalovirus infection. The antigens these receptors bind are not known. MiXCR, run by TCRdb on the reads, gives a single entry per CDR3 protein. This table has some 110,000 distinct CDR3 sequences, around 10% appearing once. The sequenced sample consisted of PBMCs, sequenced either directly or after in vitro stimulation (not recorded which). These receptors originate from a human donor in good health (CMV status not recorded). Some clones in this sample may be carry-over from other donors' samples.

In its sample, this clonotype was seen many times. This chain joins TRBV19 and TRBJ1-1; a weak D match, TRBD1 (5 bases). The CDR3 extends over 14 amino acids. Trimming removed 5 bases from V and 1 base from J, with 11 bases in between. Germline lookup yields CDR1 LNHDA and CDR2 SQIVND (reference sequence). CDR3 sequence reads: CASSSGPENTEAFF. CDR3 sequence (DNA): TGTGCCAGTAGTTCGGGACCCGAGAACACTGAAGCTTTCTTT.

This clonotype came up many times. The CDR3, as DNA: TGTGCCAGCAGACGGACAGCGAACACTGAAGCTTTCTTT. This sequence encodes CASRRTANTEAFF. The chain carries TRBV12-3 or TRBV12-4 and TRBJ1-1; tentative D call: TRBD1 (6 bases). The CDR3 runs to 13 residues. The germline V and J ends were trimmed by 6 bases and 1 base, with 9 bases remaining between them.

The CDR3 loop is CSAVRPSGGSNTEAFF. The CDR3, as DNA: TGCAGTGCTGTACGTCCGTCAGGGGGCTCTAACACTGAAGCTTTCTTT. The rearrangement links TRBV20-1 to TRBJ1-1, with 8 bases fitting TRBD1. Germline V CDR1 and CDR2: DFQATT, SNEGSKA (reference sequence). CDR3 length: 16 residues. The V segment lost 5 bases and the J segment 2 bases; nucleotides outside the gene matches: 13.

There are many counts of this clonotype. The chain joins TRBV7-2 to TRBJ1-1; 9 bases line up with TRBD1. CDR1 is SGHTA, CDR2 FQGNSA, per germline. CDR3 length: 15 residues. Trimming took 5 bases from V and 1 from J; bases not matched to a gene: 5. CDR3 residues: CASSILTGGNTEAFF. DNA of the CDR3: TGTGCCAGCAGCATACTGACAGGGGGGAACACTGAAGCTTTCTTT.

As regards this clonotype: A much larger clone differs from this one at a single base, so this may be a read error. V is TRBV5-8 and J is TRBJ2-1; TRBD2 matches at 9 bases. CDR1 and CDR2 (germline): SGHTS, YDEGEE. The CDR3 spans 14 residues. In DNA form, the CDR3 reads TGTGCCAGCAGCCGCGGGGGGGTCTTGGATGATCAGTTCTTC. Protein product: CASSRGGVLDDQFF.

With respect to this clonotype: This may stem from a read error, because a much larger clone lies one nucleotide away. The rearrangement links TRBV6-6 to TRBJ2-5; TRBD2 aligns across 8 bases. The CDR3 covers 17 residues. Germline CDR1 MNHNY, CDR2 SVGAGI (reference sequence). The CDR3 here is CASSYSPQGGAGETQNF. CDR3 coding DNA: TGTGCCAGCAGTTACTCGCCCCAAGGGGGAGCGGGGGAGACCCAGAACTTC.

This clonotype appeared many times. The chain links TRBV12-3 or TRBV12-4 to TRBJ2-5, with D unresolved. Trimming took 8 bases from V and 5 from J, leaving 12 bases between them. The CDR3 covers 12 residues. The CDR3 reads CASRRVRETQYF. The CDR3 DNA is TGTGCCAGCCGACGGGTGAGGGAGACCCAGTACTTC.

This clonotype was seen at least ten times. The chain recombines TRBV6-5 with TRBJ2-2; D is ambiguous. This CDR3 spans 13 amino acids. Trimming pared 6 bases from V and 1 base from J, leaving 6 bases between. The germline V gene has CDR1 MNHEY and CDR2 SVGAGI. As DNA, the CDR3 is TGTGCCAGCAGGACACTGAACACCGGGGAGCTGTTTTTT. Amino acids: CASRTLNTGELFF.

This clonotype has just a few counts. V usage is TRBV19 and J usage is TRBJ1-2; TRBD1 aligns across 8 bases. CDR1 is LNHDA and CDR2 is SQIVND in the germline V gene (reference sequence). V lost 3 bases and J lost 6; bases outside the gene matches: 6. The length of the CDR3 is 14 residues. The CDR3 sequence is CASSIGQGAHGYTF. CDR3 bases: TGTGCCAGTAGTATCGGCCAGGGGGCGCATGGCTACACCTTC.